The 16 T cell receptor beta chains below all came from one sample that was sequenced in a study of T cell changes during pregnancy in multiple sclerosis. Libraries were prepared by immunoSEQ multiplex PCR; TCRdb keeps only in-frame clonotypes and omits some of them. The sample holds some 120,000 clones, approximately 93% seen once. The specimen comprised peripheral blood, sampled before pregnancy. These receptors were taken from a female donor with multiple sclerosis, enrolled in a pregnancy study.

This clone was counted a single time. V usage is TRBV19 and J usage is TRBJ1-2; TRBD1 agrees at 9 bases. The CDR3 totals 15 residues. Trimming took 5 bases from V and 4 from J; bases not matched to a gene: 8. Germline CDR1 and CDR2: LNHDA and SQIVND (reference sequence). The CDR3: CASSSTGGAGYGYTF. Written as DNA, the CDR3 is TGTGCCAGTAGTTCAACAGGGGGCGCGGGCTATGGCTACACCTTC.

The rearrangement uses TRBV19 and TRBJ2-7, with TRBD1 as a possible D gene (7 bases). Germline V CDR1 and CDR2: LNHDA, SQIVND (reference sequence). This CDR3 spans 14 amino acids. The V and J ends lost 7 bases and 2 bases respectively, with 15 bases between them. The CDR3 loop is CASNTRDRPYEQYF. CDR3 coding DNA: TGTGCCAGTAATACGCGGGACAGACCCTACGAGCAGTACTTC.

Notes on this clone: This CDR3 is also generated by other DNA sequences in the sample. The rearrangement uses TRBV7-9 and TRBJ2-5; D call uncertain. V gave up 4 bases and J gave up 0 bases, with 9 bases separating them. The CDR3 consists of 14 residues. Germline V gene data show CDR1 as SEHNR and CDR2 as FQNEAQ (reference sequence). Here the CDR3 reads CASSSGQYQETQYF. CDR3 coding DNA: TGTGCCAGCAGCTCAGGCCAGTACCAAGAGACCCAGTACTTC.

CDR3 sequence reads: CASSYLTGLGELFF. The CDR3 region has the DNA TGTGCCAGCAGTTACCTTACAGGGCTCGGGGAGCTGTTTTTT. The chain couples TRBV6-5 to TRBJ2-2; weak D call: TRBD1 (6 bases). Trimming removed 2 bases from V and 7 bases from J, with 11 bases in between. There are 14 residues in the CDR3. Germline assignment: CDR1 MNHEY and CDR2 SVGAGI.

This clone came up once. The gene calls are TRBV6-6 and TRBJ2-5; D unresolved. Per germline, CDR1 MNHNY and CDR2 SVGAGI (reference sequence). CDR3 length: 14 residues. Trimming cost V 7 bases and J 4 bases, with 16 bases left between them. CDR3 nucleotide sequence: TGTGCCAGCAATCCCGAGGTACACACAGAGACCCAGTACTTC. Amino acid sequence: CASNPEVHTETQYF.

This clone was recorded a few times. The chain uses TRBV6-4 and TRBJ2-2, with 7 bases lining up with TRBD1. The germline V gene encodes CDR1 MRHNA and CDR2 SNTAGT. Trimming took 3 bases from V and 4 from J; bases not matched to a gene: 2. The CDR3 totals 14 residues. DNA for the CDR3: TGTGCCAGCAGTGAGGCAGGGGGCACCGGGGAGCTGTTTTTT. It encodes CASSEAGGTGELFF.

The V call is TRBV7-9, the J call TRBJ2-1, with 7 bases aligning to TRBD1. The J segment lost 2 bases and the V segment lost 11 bases, leaving 12 bases of the junction unmatched. Germline V gives CDR1 SEHNR, CDR2 FQNEAQ (reference sequence). CDR3 size: 15 residues. CDR3 nucleotide sequence: TGTGCCTGGACAACCGGGACAGTAGCCTACAATGAGCAGTTCTTC. Its protein is CAWTTGTVAYNEQFF. The variable domain in full, with the rest retrieved from reference TRBV7-9 and TRBJ2-1, is DTGVSQNPRHKITKRGQNVTFRCDPISEHNRLYWYRQTLGQGPEFLTYFQNEAQLEKSRLLSDRFSAERPKGSFSTLEIQRTEQGDSAMYLCAWTTGTVAYNEQFFGPGTRLTVL.

The V gene is TRBV5-8, the J gene TRBJ2-7; maybe TRBD1 (6 bases). CDR3 length: 14 residues. Looked up from germline, CDR1 is SGHTS and CDR2 is YDEGEE. The germline V and J ends were trimmed by 7 bases and 1 base, with 15 bases remaining between them. Here the CDR3 reads CASRARGGSYEQYF. CDR3 in DNA: TGTGCCAGCCGCGCCAGGGGCGGGTCCTACGAGCAGTACTTC.

The gene calls are TRBV5-1 and TRBJ1-1; 7 nucleotides agree with TRBD1. V gave up 1 base and J gave up 0 bases; unmatched junction bases: 12. There are 18 residues in the CDR3. Germline CDR1 is SGHRS and CDR2 is YFSETQ. DNA of the CDR3: TGCGCCAGCAGCTTGAACAGGGGCCTCACGGGGATGAACACTGAAGCTTTCTTT. This gives the protein CASSLNRGLTGMNTEAFF.

V usage is TRBV7-9 and J usage is TRBJ2-3; 8 bases align to TRBD2. CDR3 size: 16 residues. V shed 1 base, J shed 3 bases, and the junction held 6 bases outside the gene matches. Germline loops: CDR1 SEHNR, CDR2 FQNEAQ (reference sequence). Written as DNA, the CDR3 is TGTGCCAGCAGCTTAGTTTTAGCGGGAACGACAGATACGCAGTATTTT. It encodes CASSLVLAGTTDTQYF.

V is TRBV14 and J is TRBJ2-5; no reliable D call. This CDR3 is built from 15 residues. V lost 0 bases, J lost 1 base, and 9 bases lay in between. Germline V lookup: CDR1 SGHDN, CDR2 FVKESK. CDR3 sequence (DNA): TGTGCCAGCAGCCAAGATGAGACACCCCAAGAGACCCAGTACTTC. Translation: CASSQDETPQETQYF.

This clone was observed a few times. The genes are TRBV5-1 and TRBJ2-5; 8 positions agree with TRBD1. Germline lookup yields CDR1 SGHRS and CDR2 YFSETQ. The CDR3 runs to 15 residues. Unmatched junction bases numbered 4, after V lost 0 bases and J lost 3 bases. CDR3 protein: CASSLEGQGKETQYF. The CDR3 nucleotides read TGCGCCAGCAGCTTGGAAGGACAGGGTAAAGAGACCCAGTACTTC. Full variable domain (missing parts from reference TRBV5-1 and TRBJ2-5): KAGVTQTPRYLIKTRGQQVTLSCSPISGHRSVSWYQQTPGQGLQFLFEYFSETQRNKGNFPGRFSGRQFSNSRSEMNVSTLELGDSALYLCASSLEGQGKETQYFGPGTRLLVL.

The genes are TRBV6-1 and TRBJ2-3, with D tentatively TRBD2 (5 bases). CDR1 MNHNS and CDR2 SASEGT come from the germline V gene. V was cut by 7 bases and J by 9 bases, with 20 bases left in between. This CDR3 spans 14 amino acids. CDR3 amino acids: CASTVRGASGTQYF. As DNA, the CDR3 is TGTGCCAGCACAGTACGCGGAGCGTCGGGGACGCAGTATTTT.

There are a few counts of this clone. Here the CDR3 DNA reads TGTGCCAGCAGTTACGAGAAATACAATGAGCAGTTCTTC. The encoded protein is CASSYEKYNEQFF. The V and J genes are TRBV6-6 and TRBJ2-1; D not certain. CDR3 length: 13 amino acids. The V end lost 2 bases, the J end lost 4 bases, and 6 bases lay between the germline ends. Germline assignment: CDR1 MNHNY and CDR2 SVGAGI (reference sequence).

This chain links TRBV7-2 with TRBJ2-5; weak D call: TRBD2 (5 bases). Looked up from germline, CDR1 is SGHTA and CDR2 is FQGNSA. This CDR3 region has 14 residues. With 1 base removed from V and 5 bases from J, the gap between germline ends came to 11 bases. CDR3 DNA sequence: TGTGCCAGCAGCTTAGTCCTTCCGGGGGAGACCCAGTACTTC. Residues: CASSLVLPGETQYF.

This clone was seen only once. The chain employs TRBV19 and TRBJ2-2, with 9 positions matching TRBD1. The V segment lost 10 bases and the J segment 5 bases; nucleotides outside the gene matches: 14. The CDR3 covers 16 residues. In germline, CDR1 is LNHDA, CDR2 SQIVND (reference sequence). This CDR3 is CATSRSQGAGTGELFF. CDR3 sequence (DNA): TGTGCCACCAGCAGGTCACAGGGGGCGGGGACCGGGGAGCTGTTTTTT.